This T cell receptor (beta chain) was retrieved from a study of cytotoxic CD8 clonotypes in ibrutinib-treated CLL. At the level of the study: Overall, roughly 25 responses were partial and 2 complete; following median approximately 73 months, 14 patients stayed remitted and about 12 progressed.

Whole-study results and caveats: Clonality was higher at baseline than in age-matched healthy donors and tracked circulating CD8+ T-cell counts.

As to this clone: Its target is not known.

Some clones are missing from TCRdb's copy, which holds only in-frame ones; the method was immunoSEQ multiplex PCR. This table holds 160,000 or so clones, roughly 86% found once. CDR1 SGHRS and CDR2 YFSETQ come from the germline V gene. With 0 bases removed from V and 3 bases from J, the gap between germline ends came to 9 bases. The CDR3 consists of 14 residues. The rearrangement joins TRBV5-1 to TRBJ2-5, with D possibly matching TRBD2 (6 bases). The receptor comes from a human donor with chronic lymphocytic leukemia. The starting material was PBMCs, obtained after 12 months of ibrutinib treatment. The CDR3 loop reads CASSLGPGEETQYF. The CDR3 DNA sequence: TGCGCCAGCAGCTTGGGACCGGGGGAAGAGACCCAGTACTTC. Full variable domain (remainder filled in from reference TRBV5-1 and TRBJ2-5): KAGVTQTPRYLIKTRGQQVTLSCSPISGHRSVSWYQQTPGQGLQFLFEYFSETQRNKGNFPGRFSGRQFSNSRSEMNVSTLELGDSALYLCASSLGPGEETQYFGPGTRLLVL.